This T cell receptor (beta chain) was identified during a study of cytomegalovirus exposure and HLA in healthy donors. Findings and limits, study-wide: According to the study, about 180 TCR beta chains were cytomegalovirus-associated.

The V gene lost 2 bases and the J gene lost 0 bases, with 8 bases spanning the gap. The CDR3 spans 15 residues. The germline gives CDR1 MDHEN, CDR2 SYDVKM. This clone was seen just once. What it binds is not known. The PCR ran on 60 Vbeta and 13 Jbeta primers. Sequenced by immunoSEQ multiplex PCR; TCRdb stores in-frame clones only, minus some. In the table there are about 180,000 clones, about four fifths of which are singletons. The V call is TRBV28, the J call TRBJ2-1, with D possibly being TRBD1 (5 bases). The sequence was obtained from a young man in good health and CMV-seronegative. Specimen: PBMCs. CDR3 in amino acids: CASSLVGASYNEQFF. The CDR3 nucleotides read TGTGCCAGCAGTTTAGTAGGGGCCTCCTACAATGAGCAGTTCTTC.